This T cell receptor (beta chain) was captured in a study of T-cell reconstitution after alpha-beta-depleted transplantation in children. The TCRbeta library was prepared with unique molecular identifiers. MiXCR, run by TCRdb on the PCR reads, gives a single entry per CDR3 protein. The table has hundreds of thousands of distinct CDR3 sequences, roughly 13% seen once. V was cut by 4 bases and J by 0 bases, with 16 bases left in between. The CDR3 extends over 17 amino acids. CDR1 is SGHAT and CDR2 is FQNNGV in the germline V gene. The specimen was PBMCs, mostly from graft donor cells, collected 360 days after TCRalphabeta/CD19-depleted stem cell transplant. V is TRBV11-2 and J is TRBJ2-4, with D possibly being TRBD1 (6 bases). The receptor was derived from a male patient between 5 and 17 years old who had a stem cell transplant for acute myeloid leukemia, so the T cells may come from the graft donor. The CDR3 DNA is TGTGCCAGCAGCTCGATGGAACGGACAGTAGCCAAAAACATTCAGTACTTC. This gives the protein CASSSMERTVAKNIQYF.